This is a list of T cell receptor beta chains from one sample in a study of T cells in Graves' hyperthyroidism and ophthalmopathy. Via MiXCR, TCRdb re-called the multiplex PCR reads, giving one row per CDR3 protein. The sample holds over 300,000 distinct CDR3 sequences; more than 11% are singletons and the top ten take around 10%. Input material: blood. The receptors were gathered from an older woman with Graves' hyperthyroidism. Each CDR3 is given with its conserved first and last residue. D genes are given only for firm matches.

CDR3,J,D,V
CAWSVGGSTDTQYF,TRBJ2-3,.,TRBV30
CASSQEDRADTGELFF,TRBJ2-2,TRBD1,TRBV3-1
CASSLRTTYEQYF,TRBJ2-7,.,TRBV28
CASSVAGTFKNTEAFF,TRBJ1-1,.,TRBV19
CASSVAGAGAEQYF,TRBJ2-7,TRBD2,TRBV18
CAWSLKGWGGGYTF,TRBJ1-2,.,TRBV30
CATGLRDTQYF,TRBJ2-3,.,TRBV10-1
CSASRGPDTEAFF,TRBJ1-1,.,TRBV20-1
CASSFWGPNSGNTIYF,TRBJ1-3,.,TRBV7-9
CASSRQQGRVAVGANVLTF,TRBJ2-6,.,TRBV4-1
CATERTSSYNEQFF,TRBJ2-1,.,TRBV3-1
CASSQDLRSYNEQFF,TRBJ2-1,.,TRBV3-1
CASSESTSGRYEQYF,TRBJ2-7,TRBD2,TRBV10-1
CAWSKGADQPQHF,TRBJ1-5,TRBD1,TRBV30
CAWSVGLAGTNEQFF,TRBJ2-1,TRBD2,TRBV30
CASQAGASYNEQFF,TRBJ2-1,.,TRBV28
CSVEWGSETQYF,TRBJ2-5,.,TRBV29-1
CSASSGTGTYEQYF,TRBJ2-7,TRBD1,TRBV20-1
CASGLSKHEQYF,TRBJ2-7,.,TRBV12-5
CASSQGAAEETQYF,TRBJ2-5,.,TRBV3-1
CASSFRREQAEQFF,TRBJ2-1,TRBD2,TRBV12-3/TRBV12-4
CASRRQGWFSYSEQFF,TRBJ2-1,TRBD1,TRBV28
CASRNTGGGSYEQYF,TRBJ2-7,.,TRBV5-1
CASSLSPRRVGEAFF,TRBJ1-1,.,TRBV28
CAWSVQGQETQYF,TRBJ2-5,TRBD1,TRBV30
CASSLIQTYEQYF,TRBJ2-7,.,TRBV12-3/TRBV12-4
CASIPPETSGNEQFF,TRBJ2-1,TRBD2,TRBV13
CASSFTLQGNTEAFF,TRBJ1-1,.,TRBV5-1
CASSGDTNTGELFF,TRBJ2-2,.,TRBV28
CASKRTGGLGYTF,TRBJ1-2,TRBD1,TRBV5-1
CASRLGTGGSGANVLTF,TRBJ2-6,TRBD1,TRBV2
CASSLEPGLAGSNTGELFF,TRBJ2-2,TRBD2,TRBV7-9
CASSEGVNTGELFF,TRBJ2-2,.,TRBV2
CASSLGTSAGEQFF,TRBJ2-1,TRBD2,TRBV5-1
CASSEQVTFRETQYF,TRBJ2-5,.,TRBV28
CASSQREGTGELFF,TRBJ2-2,TRBD2,TRBV12-3/TRBV12-4
CASSVRWDREGGNTIYF,TRBJ1-3,TRBD1,TRBV9
CASSQDQEQYF,TRBJ2-7,.,TRBV5-4
CASSLGQGLAGNEQFF,TRBJ2-1,TRBD2,TRBV7-9
CASSEHSGDLTEAFF,TRBJ1-1,.,TRBV6-1
CASSRVQGGNGYTF,TRBJ1-2,.,TRBV5-1
CASSLERRGYTF,TRBJ1-2,.,TRBV12-3/TRBV12-4
CSARPGSNQPQHF,TRBJ1-5,.,TRBV20-1
CAGSPGLAGSNEQFF,TRBJ2-1,TRBD2,TRBV5-1
CASSPLASTYEQYF,TRBJ2-7,.,TRBV7-2
CASSTLSGQGYGYTF,TRBJ1-2,TRBD1,TRBV19
CSASYSSTAYEQYF,TRBJ2-7,.,TRBV20-1